A selection of T cell receptor beta chains follows, all from one sample in a study of T cell responses to AZD1222 COVID-19 vaccine. Produced via immunoSEQ multiplex PCR; TCRdb's table is partial and in-frame only. The table has about 100,000 clones, 85% to 95% seen once. The sequenced sample was peripheral blood, obtained on day 0 of AZD1222 vaccination. All receptors derive from an adult in good health. Each CDR3 is given with its conserved first and last residue. D genes are given only for firm matches. Clone size is shown for a subset of rows, as once, few, many or a class of expanded clone.

d_call,clone_size,v_call,j_call,cdr3_nt,cdr3_aa
.,.,TRBV19,TRBJ2-3,TGTGCCAGTAGTATAACGTCCGTGGATACGCAGTATTTT,CASSITSVDTQYF
.,.,TRBV9,TRBJ2-1,TGTGCCAGCAGCGCGCAGGAGAATGAGCAGTTCTTC,CASSAQENEQFF
.,.,TRBV7-9,TRBJ2-5,TGTGCCAGCAGCTCAGAGTTCTCCCAGTACTTC,CASSSEFSQYF
.,once,TRBV12-5,TRBJ2-1,TGTGCTAGTGGTTTGGGAAGGGTTGGCGGCAATGAGCAGTTCTTC,CASGLGRVGGNEQFF
.,.,TRBV29-1,TRBJ1-2,TGCAGCGTTACCGGACTACCCTTAGAAAACTATGGCTACACCTTC,CSVTGLPLENYGYTF
.,.,TRBV15,TRBJ2-7,TGTGCCACCAGCAGAGTTAGGGAGGAACCCTACGAGCAGTACTTC,CATSRVREEPYEQYF
TRBD1,.,TRBV14,TRBJ2-1,TGTGCCAGCAGCCAAAGGGACAGGGACCCCTACAATGAGCAGTTCTTC,CASSQRDRDPYNEQFF
TRBD2,.,TRBV28,TRBJ2-7,TGTGCCAGCACCTATAGCGGGAGCGGGTCCTACGAGCAGTACTTC,CASTYSGSGSYEQYF
.,.,TRBV29-1,TRBJ2-1,TGCAGCGTTCGGTCGGGGTGGAATGAGCAGTTCTTC,CSVRSGWNEQFF
.,.,TRBV10-3,TRBJ1-2,TGTGCCATCAGTGAGTCGTTTTTATACACCTTC,CAISESFLYTF
.,.,TRBV27,TRBJ1-1,TGTGCCAGCAGTCTTTCAGCGGGGATCTTTGGGGCTGAAGCTTTCTTT,CASSLSAGIFGAEAFF
.,once,TRBV3-1/TRBV3-2,TRBJ2-7,TGTGCCAGCAGCCAGGGGGGGGCCGACGAGCAGTACTTC,CASSQGGADEQYF
.,.,TRBV19,TRBJ2-1,TGTGCCAGTAGTAGCCGGGGCGACAATGAGCAGTTCTTC,CASSSRGDNEQFF
TRBD1,.,TRBV3-1/TRBV3-2,TRBJ1-3,TGTGCCAGCAGCCTAGGACAGGCCTCTGGAAACACCATATATTTT,CASSLGQASGNTIYF
TRBD1,.,TRBV5-1,TRBJ2-7,TGCGCCAGCAGCTTGGACAGGGGTTACGAGCAGTACTTC,CASSLDRGYEQYF
TRBD2,.,TRBV7-2,TRBJ2-7,TGTGCCAGCAGCTCCCGACTAGCGGGGGACTACGAGCAGTACTTC,CASSSRLAGDYEQYF
.,.,TRBV5-5,TRBJ2-3,TGTGCCAGCAGTACAGCAGGGGCTGGCACAGATACGCAGTATTTT,CASSTAGAGTDTQYF
.,once,TRBV7-8,TRBJ1-1,TGTGCCAGCAGCTTACGAGGAATGAACACTGAAGCTTTCTTT,CASSLRGMNTEAFF
.,.,TRBV20-1,TRBJ2-1,TGCAGTGCTAGAGATTTAAATGAGCAGTTCTTC,CSARDLNEQFF
.,.,TRBV19,TRBJ1-2,TGTGCCAGTAGCCCAGGGGCCATGGGGTTCGGCTACACCTTC,CASSPGAMGFGYTF
.,.,TRBV18,TRBJ1-2,TGTGCCAGCTCATCCTCAGGGACGAACTATGGCTACACCTTC,CASSSSGTNYGYTF
.,.,TRBV5-4,TRBJ1-5,TGTGCCAGCAGCACCCCGCTAGGGCCCCAGCATTTT,CASSTPLGPQHF